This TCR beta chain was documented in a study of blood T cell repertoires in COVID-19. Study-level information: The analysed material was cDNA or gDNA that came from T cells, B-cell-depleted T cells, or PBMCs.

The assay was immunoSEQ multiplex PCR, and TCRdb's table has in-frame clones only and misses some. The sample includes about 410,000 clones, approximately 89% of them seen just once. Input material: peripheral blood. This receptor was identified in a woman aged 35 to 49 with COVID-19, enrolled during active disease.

For the CDR3, the DNA is TGTGCCAGCAGCGTCGAGGACAATGAGCAGTTCTTC. This translates into CASSVEDNEQFF. The rearrangement uses TRBV9 and TRBJ2-1; D unresolved. Trimming left V 2 bases short and J 5 bases short, with 5 bases between. Germline CDR1 is SGDLS and CDR2 is YYNGEE. The CDR3 consists of 12 residues.